A selection of T cell receptor beta chains follows, all from one sample in a study of CD8+ T cells in alopecia areata. Clones were sequenced by immunoSEQ multiplex PCR, and TCRdb holds only the in-frame ones, with some missing. The sample shows around 190,000 clones, 64% of them seen only once. The sequencing here drew on CD4+ T cells sorted from blood, taken at week 4, from a patient treated with tofacitinib. These receptors were collected from a human donor with alopecia areata. CDR3s include the opening cysteine and the closing phenylalanine or tryptophan.

CASSHIYRRLEDNQPQHF TRBV7-9 18 TRBJ1-5
CASSSDRVGTDTQYF TRBV7-9 15 TRBJ2-3
CASSQDSYTEAFF TRBV4-1 13 TRBJ1-1
CASSVGDTQYF TRBV2 11 TRBJ2-3
CASTPGETQYF TRBV7-9 11 TRBJ2-5
CASSLGLATDTQYF TRBV5-1 14 TRBJ2-3
CASSESSNYGYTF TRBV2 13 TRBJ1-2
CASSPGGNEQFF TRBV6-5 12 TRBJ2-1
CASSQGTTDRPQHF TRBV4-1 14 TRBJ1-5
CASSFTDWGGGTEAFF TRBV7-2 16 TRBJ1-1
CASSGQYSSNTEAFF TRBV10-2 15 TRBJ1-1
CASNRGAGIDGYTF TRBV2 14 TRBJ1-2
CASSPPTGTYSGNTIYF TRBV28 17 TRBJ1-3
CASSYRVHEQYF TRBV14 12 TRBJ2-7
CSVVDGTPYEQYF TRBV29-1 13 TRBJ2-7
CASRDSVGEQFF TRBV6-5 12 TRBJ2-1
CASSLAGTGNTDTQYF TRBV5-6 16 TRBJ2-3
CASRPTVGTEAFF TRBV7-3 13 TRBJ1-1
CASSDRGDTQYF TRBV2 12 TRBJ2-3
CAWSRQGPDTQYF TRBV30 13 TRBJ2-3
CSVEGGLGTEAFF TRBV29-1 13 TRBJ1-1
CASSLAGGQETQYF TRBV5-6 14 TRBJ2-5
CASSYGEGAEAFF TRBV6-6 13 TRBJ1-1
CASSSRTVSPYEQYF TRBV7-2 15 TRBJ2-7
CASSPTGRLNTEAFF TRBV4-1 15 TRBJ1-1
CASSLGWSGPQHF TRBV10-2 13 TRBJ1-5
CASSSPGGGDNSPLHF TRBV7-2 16 TRBJ1-6
CASSLAPFGAGNTEAFF TRBV5-1 17 TRBJ1-1
CSVGGTVVRPNTGELFF TRBV29-1 17 TRBJ2-2
CATRSRDRNNSPLHF TRBV15 15 TRBJ1-6
CASSSGGKTQYF TRBV2 12 TRBJ2-5
CASSFESTRADTQYF TRBV5-6 15 TRBJ2-3
CASSWFGAQPQHF TRBV19 13 TRBJ1-5
CASSSDRDGNSYEQYF TRBV7-9 16 TRBJ2-7
CASREGAAEDGYTF TRBV2 14 TRBJ1-2
CSVVVTRYEQYF TRBV29-1 12 TRBJ2-7
CASTRKGSEAFF TRBV2 12 TRBJ1-1
CAWSVRQPFVYTF TRBV30 13 TRBJ1-2
CASSPGQNYGYTF TRBV6-5 13 TRBJ1-2
CASTSSNSYEQYF TRBV7-2 13 TRBJ2-7
CASSWGQGRTEAFF TRBV6-5 14 TRBJ1-1
CASSLADFTGELFF TRBV7-2 14 TRBJ2-2
CASSEWRGLAGQETQYF TRBV25-1 17 TRBJ2-5
CSVEDRAGTETQYF TRBV29-1 14 TRBJ2-5
CAWRLQDTEAFF TRBV30 12 TRBJ1-1
CSAEGGIPHNEQFF TRBV29-1 14 TRBJ2-1
CASSLGHPYNEQFF TRBV5-1 14 TRBJ2-1
CASSYPGPPNTEAFF TRBV18 15 TRBJ1-1
CASSLSSTGRNSPLHF TRBV7-2 16 TRBJ1-6
CASSLLAGTGELFF TRBV27 14 TRBJ2-2
CASSPNTRFRVYNTEAFF TRBV18 18 TRBJ1-1
CSISRTGQETQYF TRBV29-1 13 TRBJ2-5